This T cell receptor (beta chain) was documented in a study of blood T cell dynamics during melanoma immunotherapy. Regarding the study as a whole: Clones driving repertoire changes may be melanoma-specific or general immune activation.

Time point in this sample: week 3, after first cycle of checkpoint inhibitor. Some clones are missing from TCRdb's copy, which holds only in-frame ones; the method was immunoSEQ multiplex PCR. The repertoire has tens of thousands of clones, over 70% of them found once; the top ten carry approximately 10%. The CDR3 length is 14 residues. Germline loops: CDR1 MNHEY, CDR2 SVGAGI. V was shortened by 5 bases and J by 5 bases, with 10 bases between the two germline ends. This clone came up a few times. Its specificity is not known. This sequence originates from a human donor with melanoma. The sample consisted of blood, taken from a patient treated with checkpoint blockade. J is TRBJ1-6 and V is TRBV6-5; weak D call: TRBD1 (6 bases). CDR3 nucleotide sequence: TGTGCCAGCAGTGTACAGGGAGATAATTCACCCCTCCACTTT. Translating gives CASSVQGDNSPLHF.